One sample yielded the 32 T cell receptor beta chains listed below, sequenced in a study of blood T cell repertoires in COVID-19. Assay: immunoSEQ multiplex PCR; the TCRdb copy retains only in-frame clones and omits some. Of over 45,000 clones in the sample, about nine tenths were seen once. Sequencing was carried out using peripheral blood. The receptors derive from a man aged 60-69 years with active COVID-19.

This clone appeared a few times. The J gene is TRBJ2-7, the V gene TRBV27; 11 nucleotides line up with TRBD2. Unmatched junction bases numbered 2, after V lost 3 bases and J lost 4 bases. This CDR3 contains 14 residues. Germline CDR1 reads MNHEY; CDR2 reads SMNVEV (reference sequence). The CDR3: CASSFSGRVYEQYF. DNA for the CDR3: TGTGCCAGCAGTTTTAGCGGGAGGGTGTACGAGCAGTACTTC.

J is TRBJ1-5 and V is TRBV5-1; 7 bases fit TRBD1. In germline, CDR1 is SGHRS, CDR2 YFSETQ. This CDR3 is 14 amino acids long. With V trimmed by 0 bases and J by 6 bases, 3 bases remained unmatched. Written as DNA, the CDR3 is TGCGCCAGCAGCTTGGAACAGGGGTCTCAGCCCCAGCATTTT. Residues: CASSLEQGSQPQHF. Combining the CDR3 with reference TRBV5-1 and TRBJ1-5 gives the whole variable domain KAGVTQTPRYLIKTRGQQVTLSCSPISGHRSVSWYQQTPGQGLQFLFEYFSETQRNKGNFPGRFSGRQFSNSRSEMNVSTLELGDSALYLCASSLEQGSQPQHFGDGTRLSIL.

The rearrangement joins TRBV6-5 to TRBJ2-5; D is uncertain. Trimming removed 0 bases at V and 1 base at J, with 9 bases between. Germline CDR1 MNHEY, CDR2 SVGAGI. This CDR3 contains 15 residues. CDR3 protein: CASSYSKAGQETQYF. The CDR3 nucleotides read TGTGCCAGCAGTTACTCGAAGGCAGGCCAAGAGACCCAGTACTTC.

This chain uses TRBV11-2 with TRBJ1-1, with D maybe TRBD1 (5 bases). The germline V gene has CDR1 SGHAT and CDR2 FQNNGV. Trimming cost V 6 bases and J 11 bases, with 13 bases left between them. The CDR3 contains 11 residues. CDR3 bases: TGTGCCAGCAGATATCAGGGTGCGGCTTTCTTT. Protein product: CASRYQGAAFF. The full variable domain, completed using reference TRBV11-2 and TRBJ1-1, is EAGVAQSPRYKIIEKRQSVAFWCNPISGHATLYWYQQILGQGPKLLIQFQNNGVVDDSQLPKDRFSAERLKGVDSTLKIQPAKLEDSAVYLCASRYQGAAFFGQGTRLTVV.

The chain recombines TRBV6-6 with TRBJ1-1; TRBD1 matches at 7 bases. Germline values: CDR1 MNHNY, CDR2 SVGAGI (reference sequence). This CDR3 comprises 14 residues. The ends lost 2 bases at V and 3 bases at J; junction bases unmatched: 3. The CDR3 spells CASSYARGDTEAFF. For the CDR3, the DNA is TGTGCCAGCAGTTACGCCAGGGGGGACACTGAAGCTTTCTTT.

The chain recombines TRBV14 with TRBJ2-7; 7 nucleotides match TRBD1. V was clipped by 4 bases and J by 0 bases; unmatched bases: 6. Germline lookup yields CDR1 SGHDN and CDR2 FVKESK. The CDR3 is 15 residues long. The CDR3 is CASSPLQGSSYEQYF. The DNA for the CDR3 is TGTGCCAGCAGCCCCCTACAGGGGAGCTCCTACGAGCAGTACTTC.

This clone appeared a single time. This chain uses TRBV18 with TRBJ2-7; D remains unclear. Germline V gene sequence: CDR1 KGHSH, CDR2 LQKENI. V was clipped by 6 bases and J by 2 bases, with 17 bases between them. The CDR3 totals 15 residues. This CDR3 reads CASSPIADAAYEQYF. The CDR3, as DNA: TGTGCCAGCTCCCCAATAGCAGACGCCGCCTACGAGCAGTACTTC.

The chain carries TRBV3-1 (or the pseudogene TRBV3-2) and TRBJ2-7; maybe TRBD2 (5 bases). Trimming left V 0 bases short and J 2 bases short, with 11 bases between. Germline CDR1 is LGHDT and CDR2 is YNNKEL (reference sequence). The CDR3 contains 15 residues. The CDR3 bases are TGTGCCAGCAGCCAAGATCGCGTGACTACCTACGAGCAGTACTTC. Amino acids: CASSQDRVTTYEQYF.

CDR3: CASSPQGTREFF. In DNA form, the CDR3 reads TGCGCCAGCAGCCCGCAGGGGACTAGGGAGTTCTTC. The gene calls are TRBV5-1 and TRBJ2-1; TRBD2 matches at 8 bases. This CDR3 contains 12 residues. Looked up from germline, CDR1 is SGHRS and CDR2 is YFSETQ. The ends lost 4 bases at V and 14 bases at J; junction bases unmatched: 8. Looking up the rest from reference TRBV5-1 and TRBJ2-1 gives the full variable domain: KAGVTQTPRYLIKTRGQQVTLSCSPISGHRSVSWYQQTPGQGLQFLFEYFSETQRNKGNFPGRFSGRQFSNSRSEMNVSTLELGDSALYLCASSPQGTREFFGPGTRLTVL.

The genes are TRBV19 and TRBJ1-1; D uncertain. The CDR3 is 14 residues long. Trimming stripped 1 base from V and 9 bases from J, with 15 bases between. CDR1 and CDR2 (germline): LNHDA, SQIVND (reference sequence). The CDR3, as DNA: TGTGCCAGTAGTATAGGGTTGGAGGCCCGCAAAGCTTTCTTT. As protein: CASSIGLEARKAFF.

The J gene is TRBJ2-1, the V gene TRBV29-1, with unresolved D. Trimming took 5 bases from V and 6 from J, leaving 11 bases between them. The CDR3 consists of 12 residues. CDR1 and CDR2 (germline): SQVTM, ANQGSEA. The chain's CDR3 is CSVLRPGNEQFF. The CDR3 DNA sequence: TGCAGCGTTCTGCGCCCCGGCAATGAGCAGTTCTTC.

The V call is TRBV19, the J call TRBJ1-5; no clear D. The CDR3 length is 16 residues. V was shortened by 5 bases and J by 5 bases, with 19 bases between the two germline ends. Germline V CDR1 and CDR2: LNHDA, SQIVND (reference sequence). CDR3 bases: TGTGCCAGTAGTTGGCCCCCCGGGTTTGAGGATCAGCCCCAGCATTTT. This gives the protein CASSWPPGFEDQPQHF. Full variable domain (outside the CDR3, taken from reference TRBV19 and TRBJ1-5): DGGITQSPKYLFRKEGQNVTLSCEQNLNHDAMYWYRQDPGQGLRLIYYSQIVNDFQKGDIAEGYSVSREKKESFPLTVTSAQKNPTAFYLCASSWPPGFEDQPQHFGDGTRLSIL.

CDR3 nucleotide sequence: TGTGCCTGGAGACGACTAGCGGGAGTTCTCACAGATACGCAGTATTTT. Its translation is CAWRRLAGVLTDTQYF. The V call is TRBV30, the J call TRBJ2-3; 12 nucleotides line up with TRBD2. Germline assignment: CDR1 GTSNPN and CDR2 SVGIG (reference sequence). V lost 3 bases, J lost 2 bases, and 6 bases stayed unmatched. The CDR3 is made up of 16 amino acids.

The CDR3 nucleotides read TGTGCCACCAGTGATGTCCCCGGGACAGGGAGGCCAGATACGCAGTATTTT. Translating gives CATSDVPGTGRPDTQYF. This chain links TRBV24-1 with TRBJ2-3; 9 bases match TRBD1. Per the germline V gene, CDR1 is KGHDR and CDR2 is SFDVKD. The CDR3 has 17 residues. V shed 3 bases, J shed 4 bases, and the junction held 10 bases outside the gene matches.

In DNA, the CDR3 is TGTGCCAGCAGCTGGAGGACAGGGGAAGGAACCGGGGAGCTGTTTTTT. Amino acids: CASSWRTGEGTGELFF. The rearrangement joins TRBV3-1 (or the pseudogene TRBV3-2) to TRBJ2-2; the match to TRBD1 covers 9 bases. The CDR3 is made up of 16 amino acids. From germline, CDR1 is LGHDT and CDR2 YNNKEL (reference sequence). The ends lost 5 bases at V and 5 bases at J; junction bases unmatched: 9.

J is TRBJ1-5 and V is TRBV7-9, with D possibly being TRBD1 (6 bases). The CDR3 is 14 residues long. V was clipped by 1 base and J by 6 bases, with 10 bases between them. Looked up from germline, CDR1 is SEHNR and CDR2 is FQNEAQ (reference sequence). CDR3 nucleotide sequence: TGTGCCAGCAGCTTAGAACAGGGTAGTCAGCCCCAGCATTTT. This sequence encodes CASSLEQGSQPQHF.

J is TRBJ2-7 and V is TRBV28; 11 bases agree with TRBD2. V was pared by 2 bases and J by 3 bases, with 6 bases of the junction left unmatched. Germline assignment: CDR1 MDHEN and CDR2 SYDVKM. The CDR3 loop spans 16 amino acids. The CDR3 loop is CASSLGTSGEDYEQYF. CDR3 bases: TGTGCCAGCAGTTTAGGGACTAGCGGAGAAGACTACGAGCAGTACTTC.

This clone was found once. This chain joins TRBV30 and TRBJ1-5; 8 bases agree with TRBD1. With V trimmed by 0 bases and J by 5 bases, 6 bases remained unmatched. The CDR3 contains 15 residues. Germline assignment: CDR1 GTSNPN and CDR2 SVGIG (reference sequence). This CDR3 reads CAWSVLGQDDQPQHF. CDR3 DNA sequence: TGTGCCTGGAGTGTTTTGGGACAGGACGATCAGCCCCAGCATTTT.

This chain links TRBV7-2 with TRBJ2-1, with 10 bases identical to TRBD1. After removal of 5 bases from V and 6 bases from J, the junction contained 7 bases not matched to a gene. Germline lookup yields CDR1 SGHTA and CDR2 FQGNSA. CDR3 length: 15 amino acids. This CDR3 reads CASSLTGTGVNEQFF. The CDR3 nucleotides are TGTGCCAGCAGCCTCACCGGGACAGGGGTCAATGAGCAGTTCTTC.

This clone showed up just a few times. The chain links TRBV20-1 to TRBJ2-7; D is perhaps TRBD2 (6 bases). This CDR3 is built from 14 residues. Germline V gives CDR1 DFQATT, CDR2 SNEGSKA (reference sequence). The germline V and J ends were trimmed by 3 bases and 5 bases, with 17 bases remaining between them. CDR3 nucleotides: TGCAGTGCTAGTATGGCCGGCCGGGAGCACGAGCAGTACTTC. The encoded protein is CSASMAGREHEQYF.

The chain uses TRBV12-5 and TRBJ1-5; 9 nucleotides align to TRBD1. Germline CDR1 is LGHNT and CDR2 is FRNRAP. The length of the CDR3 is 15 residues. V lost 6 bases and J lost 6; bases outside the gene matches: 9. In nucleotides, the CDR3 is TGTGCTAGTGGACAAACAGGGGGCACGGGTCAGCCCCAGCATTTT. This codes for CASGQTGGTGQPQHF.

The CDR3 loop reads CASRTQGEQYF. The CDR3 DNA is TGTGCCAGCAGGACACAGGGAGAGCAGTACTTC. The chain links TRBV25-1 to TRBJ2-7, with D perhaps TRBD1 (6 bases). From germline, CDR1 is MGHDK and CDR2 SYGVNS. The CDR3 runs 11 residues. The ends were cut back, 6 bases at V and 7 bases at J, with 10 bases in the middle.

The chain carries TRBV6-1 and TRBJ2-7; 8 bases line up with TRBD1. The V segment lost 0 bases and the J segment 3 bases; nucleotides outside the gene matches: 4. This CDR3 has 15 residues. CDR1 is MNHNS, CDR2 SASEGT, per germline. CDR3 region: CASSEAGQALYEQYF. In DNA form, the CDR3 reads TGTGCCAGCAGTGAAGCGGGACAGGCCCTCTACGAGCAGTACTTC.

Concerning this clone: Other DNA sequences of this sample code for an identical CDR3. The rearrangement links TRBV7-8 to TRBJ2-4; the D is unclear. Germline CDR1 reads SGHVS; CDR2 reads FQNEAQ. CDR3 length: 14 amino acids. V lost 6 bases to trimming and J lost 6 bases, with 15 bases between them. The CDR3 DNA reads as TGTGCCAGCAGTCAATTAGCATCCGTAAACATTCAGTACTTC. As protein: CASSQLASVNIQYF.

The chain recombines TRBV10-1 with TRBJ2-1, with 7 bases fitting TRBD2. In germline, CDR1 is WNHNN, CDR2 SYGVQD (reference sequence). J was trimmed by 5 bases and V by 2 bases; bases with no gene match: 6. The CDR3 has 15 amino acids. Here the CDR3 DNA reads TGCGCCAGCAGTGAGGGGCTAGCGGTGGACAATGAGCAGTTCTTC. Translation gives CASSEGLAVDNEQFF.

The rearrangement links TRBV12-3 or TRBV12-4 to TRBJ2-7; D uncertain. CDR3 size: 13 residues. Trimming pared 7 bases from V and 4 bases from J, leaving 14 bases between. CDR3 sequence: CASTLILGYEQYF. In DNA form, the CDR3 reads TGTGCCAGCACCCTCATCCTAGGTTACGAGCAGTACTTC.

The chain employs TRBV28 and TRBJ1-5, with D possibly matching TRBD1 (6 bases). CDR1 and CDR2 from the germline V gene are MDHEN and SYDVKM. The CDR3 totals 17 residues. Trimming removed 2 bases at V and 0 bases at J, with 14 bases between. The CDR3 here is CASSLGTRTDSNQPQHF. In DNA form, the CDR3 reads TGTGCCAGCAGTTTAGGCACCCGGACAGATAGCAATCAGCCCCAGCATTTT.

The sample holds one count of this clone. The rearrangement uses TRBV4-1 and TRBJ1-2; D unresolved. From germline, CDR1 is MGHRA and CDR2 YSYEKL. The length of the CDR3 is 16 residues. Between the trimmed V and J ends, which lost 1 base and 5 bases, there was a span of 17 bases. The CDR3 loop is CASSQVLVPSPYGYTF. The CDR3 nucleotides read TGCGCCAGCAGCCAAGTCTTGGTCCCCAGTCCTTATGGCTACACCTTC.

The sample holds one count of this clone. The genes are TRBV12-3 or TRBV12-4 and TRBJ2-4, with D possibly TRBD1 on 5 matching bases. This CDR3 spans 11 amino acids. Trimming shortened V by 8 bases and J by 5 bases, and 7 bases separated the two germline ends. CDR3: CASARENIQYF. The CDR3 DNA reads as TGTGCCAGCGCCAGGGAAAACATTCAGTACTTC.

V usage is TRBV19 and J usage is TRBJ2-5; D is possibly TRBD2 (5 bases). Germline V gene sequence: CDR1 LNHDA, CDR2 SQIVND (reference sequence). V was pared by 7 bases and J by 5 bases, with 11 bases between. The CDR3 runs 12 residues. For the CDR3, the DNA is TGTGCCAGTACCGGGGATGAGGAGACCCAGTACTTC. This sequence encodes CASTGDEETQYF.

The J gene is TRBJ2-7, the V gene TRBV5-1, with 9 bases matching TRBD2. CDR1 SGHRS and CDR2 YFSETQ come from the germline V gene. The V segment lost 4 bases and the J segment 1 base; nucleotides outside the gene matches: 9. The CDR3 has 16 residues. CDR3 region: CASSPLAGDPSYEQYF. The CDR3, as DNA: TGCGCCAGCAGCCCCTTAGCGGGAGATCCTTCCTACGAGCAGTACTTC. Drawing the rest from reference TRBV5-1 and TRBJ2-7, the complete variable domain is KAGVTQTPRYLIKTRGQQVTLSCSPISGHRSVSWYQQTPGQGLQFLFEYFSETQRNKGNFPGRFSGRQFSNSRSEMNVSTLELGDSALYLCASSPLAGDPSYEQYFGPGTRLTVT.

The genes are TRBV11-2 and TRBJ2-1, with 9 bases lining up with TRBD1. The V gene's germline CDR1 is SGHAT and CDR2 FQNNGV. With 6 bases clipped from V and 6 bases from J, the junction kept 12 bases outside the gene matches. The CDR3 extends over 16 amino acids. The DNA of the CDR3 is TGTGCCAGCAGAGCTTTGGGGGACAGGGTGTTCAATGAGCAGTTCTTC. It is translated as CASRALGDRVFNEQFF.